These T cell receptor beta chains were read from a single sample in a study of T cell changes during pregnancy in multiple sclerosis. Assay used: immunoSEQ multiplex PCR; TCRdb lists only in-frame clones, some missing. The top ten clones hold 0.11% to 0.15% of a sample with some 80,000 clones, 94% of them seen once. Here the sequenced sample was CD4+ T cells from peripheral blood mononuclear cells, taken after pregnancy. Every receptor here comes from a female donor with multiple sclerosis, enrolled in a pregnancy study. Each CDR3 is given without its conserved first and last residue. Clone size is not always given. Where it is, it says once, few, many or a class for expanded clones.

.	TRBV23-1	TRBJ1-1	ASCRGRTEAF
.	TRBV29-1	TRBJ2-7	SVRTGGYEQY
.	TRBV11-3	TRBJ2-1	ASSLEAGGYNEQF
once	TRBV9	TRBJ2-4	ASSVATTGNIQY
once	TRBV28	TRBJ2-5	ASNRQGVETQY
.	TRBV9	TRBJ2-5	ASSVDPAGGAQETQY
.	TRBV7-8	TRBJ1-4	ASSIRQGRTNEKLF
.	TRBV28	TRBJ1-4	ASQRNRVVNEKLF
.	TRBV10-3	TRBJ1-2	AIATGTADMGYT
.	TRBV2	TRBJ2-1	ASVTGLANEQF
.	TRBV6-6	TRBJ1-5	ASSMGQDSQPQH
.	TRBV6-5	TRBJ2-7	ASSYSSRPYEQY
.	TRBV6-1	TRBJ2-2	ASSATRAGFGGELF
.	TRBV18	TRBJ1-3	ASSPGTGSGNTIY
.	TRBV15	TRBJ2-5	ATSHRRRAGQETQY
.	TRBV28	TRBJ1-3	ASGSVFSGNTIY
.	TRBV28	TRBJ1-2	ASSLLQGPGYT
.	TRBV6-5	TRBJ1-5	ASSSYGGAGHQPQH
.	TRBV27	TRBJ2-3	ASSSKIAGLAGDRYGTDTQY
.	TRBV18	TRBJ2-5	ASSPTGGVQETQY
.	TRBV20-1	TRBJ2-1	SAREYNEQF
.	TRBV11-2	TRBJ2-1	ASSPPGLARSYNEQF
.	TRBV6-1	TRBJ1-2	ASSEALRTLYYGYT
once	TRBV14	TRBJ1-2	ASSHLTGGEDGYT
.	TRBV9	TRBJ1-2	ASRTLGGADYGYT
.	TRBV30	TRBJ1-1	AWPRVRRDSSGNTEAF
.	TRBV30	TRBJ1-1	AWSAAGGLKNTEAF
.	TRBV9	TRBJ2-2	ASSVTTGELF
.	TRBV4-3	TRBJ2-7	ASSQVGGTYEQY
.	TRBV5-6	TRBJ2-7	ASSLDTLYEQY
.	TRBV15	TRBJ2-3	ATSPSDTQY
few	TRBV5-1	TRBJ2-7	ASSWNSGRASYEQY
.	TRBV6-5	TRBJ2-7	ASSSRGGYEQY
once	TRBV7-8	TRBJ1-1	ASSAPRSVRTEAF
.	TRBV2	TRBJ2-1	ASSLAGGPIGEQF
few	TRBV28	TRBJ2-5	ASSFRLAGRETQY
.	TRBV19	TRBJ2-2	ASKRNTGELF
.	TRBV28	TRBJ2-7	ASRPGGGYEQY
.	TRBV7-6	TRBJ2-7	ASSSRWNSYEQY
.	TRBV11-2	TRBJ2-7	ASSRHSTVFSYEQY
.	TRBV7-9	TRBJ1-5	ASSRTDQPQH
.	TRBV19	TRBJ2-3	ASSSPREKGTDTQY
.	TRBV2	TRBJ1-2	ASSENQNYGYT
.	TRBV5-1	TRBJ2-2	ASSHRTGANTGELF
.	TRBV27	TRBJ1-3	ASSRTSGNTIY
.	TRBV27	TRBJ2-5	ASGPTGYRTETQY
.	TRBV5-1	TRBJ2-5	ASSRTNGGTGGETQY
many	TRBV7-2	TRBJ2-7	ASTSNRVSYEQY
.	TRBV29-1	TRBJ2-1	SVVTSGAYNEQF
.	TRBV30	TRBJ1-2	AWSFIGTGLSNYGYT
.	TRBV7-7	TRBJ2-5	ASSSQGPQQTQY
.	TRBV5-1	TRBJ2-6	ASKRDFSGANVLT